This T cell receptor beta chain was found in a study of cytotoxic CD8 clonotypes in ibrutinib-treated CLL. This CDR3 comprises 15 residues. Germline CDR1 SGHRS, CDR2 YFSETQ. Trimming shortened V by 9 bases and J by 5 bases, and 18 bases separated the two germline ends. Here immunoSEQ multiplex PCR was the method, and the copy in TCRdb shows in-frame clones only, minus some. Among 150,000 or so clones, 70% to 90% were seen once, and the ten largest hold 7.5% to 8%. This clone was seen a handful of times. This TCR was recovered from a human donor with chronic lymphocytic leukemia. The chain combines TRBV5-1 with TRBJ1-6, with a tentative D call TRBD1 (6 bases). Sample: PBMCs, taken after 36 months of ibrutinib treatment. In DNA, the CDR3 is TGCGCCACCAAGGACAGCCCCAAAGATAATTCACCCCTCCACTTT. Translating gives CATKDSPKDNSPLHF.